The 26 T cell receptor beta chains reported below all come from one sample, sequenced in a study of cytomegalovirus exposure and HLA in healthy donors. The primer mix had 60 Vbeta and 13 Jbeta primers. Some clones are missing from TCRdb's copy, which holds only in-frame ones; the method was immunoSEQ multiplex PCR. The sample includes roughly 130,000 clones, 80% of them seen just once. The source material was PBMCs. The receptors stem from a man in his forties in good health and CMV-seronegative.

The chain uses TRBV10-1 and TRBJ2-1; D may be TRBD1 (6 bases). Trimming removed 3 bases at V and 4 bases at J, with 16 bases between. CDR1 is WNHNN, CDR2 SYGVQD, per germline (reference sequence). This CDR3 has 16 residues. Here the CDR3 reads CASSEGTGSRYNEQFF. DNA for the CDR3: TGCGCCAGCAGTGAAGGCACAGGGAGTCGGTACAATGAGCAGTTCTTC.

The gene calls are TRBV7-6 and TRBJ2-2, with TRBD2 matching 10 bases. CDR3 length: 15 amino acids. Germline lookup yields CDR1 SGHVS and CDR2 FNYEAQ. The V gene end was trimmed by 5 bases and the J gene end by 6 bases; junction bases not matched to a gene: 6. CDR3 in DNA: TGTGCCAGCAGCACGCTAGCGGGAGTCGCCGGGGAGCTGTTTTTT. It specifies CASSTLAGVAGELFF.

The CDR3: CASSPGDSSTYEQYF. CDR3 in DNA: TGTGCCAGCAGCCCAGGTGACAGTTCTACCTACGAGCAGTACTTC. The V call is TRBV6-1, the J call TRBJ2-7; D possibly corresponds to TRBD1 (5 bases). The CDR3 spans 15 residues. Germline assignment: CDR1 MNHNS and CDR2 SASEGT. Deletions cut 6 bases from V and 2 bases from J, with 17 bases between.

The V gene is TRBV10-2, the J gene TRBJ2-7; no definite D call. Germline lookup yields CDR1 WSHSY and CDR2 SAAADI. Trimming took 3 bases from V and 6 from J, leaving 9 bases between them. The CDR3 totals 12 residues. CDR3 bases: TGCGCCAGCAGTGACCCTCGGAGCGAGCAGTACTTC. It encodes CASSDPRSEQYF.

The CDR3 loop is CASSLRPGSSTEAFF. Written as DNA, the CDR3 is TGTGCCAGCAGCTTACGACCAGGGTCGAGCACTGAAGCTTTCTTT. This chain links TRBV7-3 with TRBJ1-1; D might be TRBD1 (5 bases). Germline V gene data show CDR1 as SGHTA and CDR2 as FQGTGA. The CDR3 covers 15 residues. V was pared by 2 bases and J by 4 bases, with 14 bases between.

This sequence joins TRBV7-8 and TRBJ2-2; 9 bases are shared with TRBD2. Trimming at V came to 4 bases and at J to 0 bases, leaving 6 bases not matched to a gene. The germline V gene encodes CDR1 SGHVS and CDR2 FQNEAQ. This CDR3 region has 17 residues. CDR3 residues: CASSYSGGVANTGELFF. The CDR3 DNA sequence: TGTGCCAGCAGCTATAGCGGGGGAGTCGCGAACACCGGGGAGCTGTTTTTT.

This CDR3 reads CASSPRWTGEGYTF. The CDR3 nucleotides are TGCGCCAGCAGCCCCCGATGGACAGGGGAAGGCTACACCTTC. The chain recombines TRBV4-1 with TRBJ1-2, with 9 bases lining up with TRBD1. Looked up from germline, CDR1 is MGHRA and CDR2 is YSYEKL. This CDR3 region has 14 residues. J gave up 8 bases and V 4 bases, and 8 bases lay outside the gene matches.

The V gene is TRBV9, the J gene TRBJ1-2; D remains ambiguous. Trimming removed 1 base at V and 8 bases at J, with 15 bases between. CDR1 SGDLS and CDR2 YYNGEE come from the germline V gene. This CDR3 contains 14 residues. CDR3 loop: CASSVRAGSGGYTF. Here the CDR3 DNA reads TGTGCCAGCAGCGTACGGGCGGGGAGCGGCGGCTACACCTTC.

The J gene is TRBJ1-5, the V gene TRBV6-1; D possibly corresponds to TRBD1 (6 bases). Trimming took 1 base from V and 2 from J, leaving 12 bases between them. The CDR3 spans 16 residues. The V gene's germline CDR1 is MNHNS and CDR2 SASEGT. CDR3 nucleotides: TGTGCCAGCAGTGAAGACAGGGCCCCCGGCAATCAGCCCCAGCATTTT. Amino acids: CASSEDRAPGNQPQHF.

This chain joins TRBV7-6 and TRBJ2-1; D might be TRBD2 (5 bases). Germline lookup yields CDR1 SGHVS and CDR2 FNYEAQ. Trimming pared 3 bases from V and 5 bases from J, leaving 5 bases between. This CDR3 spans 12 amino acids. The chain's CDR3 is CASSFGNNEQFF. The DNA for the CDR3 is TGTGCCAGCAGCTTCGGGAACAATGAGCAGTTCTTC.

The chain carries TRBV2 and TRBJ2-7; D is undetermined. The germline V gene has CDR1 SNHLY and CDR2 FYNNEI. The CDR3 is 12 residues long. V shed 2 bases and J shed 6 bases, with 8 bases lying between them. The chain's CDR3 is CASSESYFEQYF. The CDR3 region has the DNA TGTGCCAGCAGTGAATCCTACTTCGAGCAGTACTTC.

The chain combines TRBV15 with TRBJ2-5; 9 bases map to TRBD2. V was pared by 0 bases and J by 2 bases, with 7 bases of the junction left unmatched. Germline CDR1 LNHNV, CDR2 YYDKDF (reference sequence). This CDR3 has 17 residues. The CDR3 here is CATSRDLGGGVQETQYF. The CDR3 bases are TGTGCCACCAGCAGAGATCTGGGCGGGGGGGTTCAAGAGACCCAGTACTTC.

This rearrangement joins TRBV5-4 to TRBJ2-7; 7 nucleotides align to TRBD2. After removal of 0 bases from V and 6 bases from J, the junction contained 12 bases not matched to a gene. Germline V gene sequence: CDR1 SGHNT, CDR2 YYREEE (reference sequence). The CDR3 runs 16 residues. CDR3 sequence reads: CASSLAPGGNPVEQYF. The DNA of the CDR3 is TGTGCCAGCAGCTTGGCCCCGGGAGGAAACCCCGTCGAGCAGTACTTC.

The chain combines TRBV9 with TRBJ2-3; D perhaps matches TRBD2 (6 bases). V was pared by 4 bases and J by 4 bases, with 16 bases between. This CDR3 has 15 residues. Germline loops: CDR1 SGDLS, CDR2 YYNGEE. DNA of the CDR3: TGTGCCAGCAGCCGGAGGGCTAGCGACGCAGATACGCAGTATTTT. Its protein product is CASSRRASDADTQYF.

The V gene is TRBV5-1, the J gene TRBJ2-5; D is possibly TRBD1 (6 bases). V lost 3 bases, J lost 4 bases, and 16 bases lay in between. The CDR3 loop spans 15 amino acids. Germline CDR1 SGHRS, CDR2 YFSETQ. The CDR3 region is CASSSQTQGGETQYF. Here the CDR3 DNA reads TGCGCCAGCAGCTCCCAAACACAGGGCGGAGAGACCCAGTACTTC.

The J gene is TRBJ2-2, the V gene TRBV6-5, with D possibly being TRBD1 (5 bases). The CDR3 is 15 residues long. The germline V gene encodes CDR1 MNHEY and CDR2 SVGAGI. V shed 5 bases and J shed 4 bases, with 14 bases lying between them. CDR3 region: CASSPSQGSTGELFF. CDR3 in DNA: TGTGCCAGCAGTCCCAGCCAGGGTTCCACCGGGGAGCTGTTTTTT.

The J gene is TRBJ2-2, the V gene TRBV10-3; 7 nucleotides match TRBD1. Losses at the gene ends were 11 bases for V and 2 bases for J; bases not matched to a gene: 11. The length of the CDR3 is 15 residues. Germline V gene lookup returns CDR1 ENHRY and CDR2 SYGVKD. The CDR3 DNA follows: TGTGCCGCCACACCCGGGACAGCTAACACCGGGGAGCTGTTTTTT. It yields the protein CAATPGTANTGELFF.

The V and J genes are TRBV6-5 and TRBJ2-5; 12 bases are a match to TRBD2. Germline V gene data show CDR1 as MNHEY and CDR2 as SVGAGI. This CDR3 has 15 amino acids. With V trimmed by 4 bases and J by 2 bases, 2 bases remained unmatched. CDR3 amino acids: CASSSGLAGQETQYF. CDR3 DNA sequence: TGTGCCAGCAGTTCAGGACTAGCGGGACAAGAGACCCAGTACTTC.

This clone was counted a single time. This chain uses TRBV7-9 with TRBJ1-1; D gene ambiguous. Trimming pared 5 bases from V and 2 bases from J, leaving 9 bases between. Looked up from germline, CDR1 is SEHNR and CDR2 is FQNEAQ (reference sequence). CDR3 size: 13 residues. For the CDR3, the DNA is TGTGCCAGCAGCCCCCTTGTTAACACTGAAGCTTTCTTT. It codes for CASSPLVNTEAFF. The whole variable domain, remainder taken from reference TRBV7-9 and TRBJ1-1, is DTGVSQNPRHKITKRGQNVTFRCDPISEHNRLYWYRQTLGQGPEFLTYFQNEAQLEKSRLLSDRFSAERPKGSFSTLEIQRTEQGDSAMYLCASSPLVNTEAFFGQGTRLTVV.

The rearrangement joins TRBV9 to TRBJ2-2; possibly TRBD2 for D (5 bases). V lost 0 bases, J lost 2 bases, and 11 bases lay in between. This CDR3 has 16 residues. CDR1 and CDR2 from the germline V gene are SGDLS and YYNGEE. DNA for the CDR3: TGTGCCAGCAGCGTAGGTGGACTTATCAACACCGGGGAGCTGTTTTTT. It specifies CASSVGGLINTGELFF.

The V and J genes are TRBV11-3 and TRBJ2-7; D may be TRBD1 (6 bases). CDR3 size: 12 residues. Between the trimmed V and J ends, which lost 5 bases and 3 bases, there was a span of 8 bases. Germline-derived CDR1 and CDR2 are SGHNT and YENEEA. The chain's CDR3 is CASSGDNYEQYF. CDR3 nucleotides: TGTGCCAGCAGCGGGGACAACTACGAGCAGTACTTC.

The chain carries TRBV5-1 and TRBJ1-2; D is ambiguous. This CDR3 has 13 residues. CDR1 is SGHRS, CDR2 YFSETQ, per germline. The V end lost 0 bases, the J end lost 4 bases, and 7 bases lay between the germline ends. CDR3 residues: CASSLGPVYGYTF. CDR3 DNA: TGCGCCAGCAGCTTGGGTCCGGTCTATGGCTACACCTTC. Based on the CDR3 plus reference TRBV5-1 and TRBJ1-2, the full variable domain is KAGVTQTPRYLIKTRGQQVTLSCSPISGHRSVSWYQQTPGQGLQFLFEYFSETQRNKGNFPGRFSGRQFSNSRSEMNVSTLELGDSALYLCASSLGPVYGYTFGSGTRLTVV.

This rearrangement joins TRBV18 to TRBJ1-1, with unresolved D. V was cut by 5 bases and J by 0 bases, with 7 bases left in between. CDR3 length equals 13 residues. CDR1 and CDR2 (germline): KGHSH, LQKENI. CDR3 nucleotide sequence: TGTGCCAGCTCATCCGACATGAACACTGAAGCTTTCTTT. Its protein product is CASSSDMNTEAFF.

The chain links TRBV6-5 to TRBJ2-2; D possibly corresponds to TRBD2 (6 bases). Germline loops: CDR1 MNHEY, CDR2 SVGAGI. V dropped 4 bases and J dropped 4 bases, with 7 bases sitting between them. This CDR3 comprises 13 residues. Here the CDR3 reads CASSSGGTGELFF. In nucleotides, the CDR3 is TGTGCCAGCAGTTCCGGGGGCACCGGGGAGCTGTTTTTT.

The chain uses TRBV18 and TRBJ1-2; 8 positions match TRBD1. V lost 2 bases, J lost 0 bases, and 8 bases stayed unmatched. The CDR3 is 17 residues long. Per the germline V gene, CDR1 is KGHSH and CDR2 is LQKENI. In DNA, the CDR3 is TGTGCCAGCTCACCAGTATCAGGACAGGGAGCTAACTATGGCTACACCTTC. It yields the protein CASSPVSGQGANYGYTF.

The rearrangement uses TRBV5-4 and TRBJ2-2; 9 positions agree with TRBD1. CDR3 size: 14 residues. Germline trimming cut 9 bases from V and 0 bases from J; bases unmatched to any gene: 3. Germline-derived CDR1 and CDR2 are SGHNT and YYREEE (reference sequence). CDR3 region: CATRQGANTGELFF. CDR3 coding DNA: TGTGCCACCCGACAGGGGGCGAACACCGGGGAGCTGTTTTTT.